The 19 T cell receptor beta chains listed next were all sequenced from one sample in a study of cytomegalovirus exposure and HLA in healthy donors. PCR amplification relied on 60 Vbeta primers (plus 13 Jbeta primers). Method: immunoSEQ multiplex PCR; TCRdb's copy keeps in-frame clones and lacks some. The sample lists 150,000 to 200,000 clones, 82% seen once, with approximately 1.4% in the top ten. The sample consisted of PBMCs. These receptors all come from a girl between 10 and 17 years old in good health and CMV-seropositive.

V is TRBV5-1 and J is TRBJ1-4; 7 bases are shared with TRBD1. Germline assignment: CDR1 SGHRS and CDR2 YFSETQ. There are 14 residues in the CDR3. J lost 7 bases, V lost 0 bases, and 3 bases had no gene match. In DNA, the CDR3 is TGCGCCAGCAGCTTGGCTACAGGGGTTGAAAAACTGTTTTTT. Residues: CASSLATGVEKLFF.

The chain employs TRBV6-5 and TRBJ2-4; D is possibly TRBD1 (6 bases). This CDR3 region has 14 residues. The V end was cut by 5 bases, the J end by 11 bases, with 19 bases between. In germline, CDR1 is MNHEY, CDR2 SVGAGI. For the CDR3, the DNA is TGTGCCAGCAGTGAATTGGTAACAGGGTTCTTTCAGTACTTC. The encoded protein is CASSELVTGFFQYF.

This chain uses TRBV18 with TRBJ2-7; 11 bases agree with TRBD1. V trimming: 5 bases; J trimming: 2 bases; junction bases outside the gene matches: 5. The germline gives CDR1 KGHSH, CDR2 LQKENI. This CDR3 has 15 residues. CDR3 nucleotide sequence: TGTGCCAGCTCAGAAGGACAGGGGGCCACCTACGAGCAGTACTTC. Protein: CASSEGQGATYEQYF.

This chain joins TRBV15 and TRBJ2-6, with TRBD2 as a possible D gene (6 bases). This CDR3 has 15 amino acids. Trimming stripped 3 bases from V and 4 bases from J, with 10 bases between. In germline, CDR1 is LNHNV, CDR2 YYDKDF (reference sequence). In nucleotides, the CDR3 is TGTGCCACCAGCAGCGCTGGAGGGGGGGCCAACGTCCTGACTTTC. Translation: CATSSAGGGANVLTF.

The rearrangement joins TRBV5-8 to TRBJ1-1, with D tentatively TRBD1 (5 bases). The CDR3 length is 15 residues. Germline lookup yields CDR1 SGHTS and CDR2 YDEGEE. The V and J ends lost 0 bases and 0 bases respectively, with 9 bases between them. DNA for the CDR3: TGTGCCAGCAGCTTGGGCAGGGTTATGAACACTGAAGCTTTCTTT. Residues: CASSLGRVMNTEAFF.

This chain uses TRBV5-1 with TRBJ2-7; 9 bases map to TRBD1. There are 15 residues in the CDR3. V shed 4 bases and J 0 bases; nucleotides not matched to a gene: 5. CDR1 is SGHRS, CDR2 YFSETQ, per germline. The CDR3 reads CASSTGQGSSYEQYF. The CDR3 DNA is TGCGCCAGCAGCACTGGACAGGGGAGCTCCTACGAGCAGTACTTC.

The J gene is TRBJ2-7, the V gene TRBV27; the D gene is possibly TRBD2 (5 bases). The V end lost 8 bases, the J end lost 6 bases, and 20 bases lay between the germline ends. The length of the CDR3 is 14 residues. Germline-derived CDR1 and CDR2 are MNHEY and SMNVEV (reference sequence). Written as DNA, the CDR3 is TGTGCCAGCCGGGCGGGCCACCCCTGGGCCGAGCAGTACTTC. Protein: CASRAGHPWAEQYF.

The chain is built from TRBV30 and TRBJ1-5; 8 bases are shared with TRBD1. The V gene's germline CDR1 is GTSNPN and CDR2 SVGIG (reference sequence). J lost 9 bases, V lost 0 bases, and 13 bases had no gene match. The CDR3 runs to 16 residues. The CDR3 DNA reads TGTGCCTGGAGTGTACGCCTAGGACAGGGCACGGGGCCCCAGCATTTT. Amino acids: CAWSVRLGQGTGPQHF.

The CDR3 loop reads CASSLTGGVGYTF. CDR3 nucleotides: TGTGCCAGCAGCTTAACTGGGGGGGTCGGCTACACCTTC. The genes are TRBV7-3 and TRBJ1-2, with D tentatively TRBD1 (5 bases). The ends were cut back, 0 bases at V and 8 bases at J, with 10 bases in the middle. Germline V gene data show CDR1 as SGHTA and CDR2 as FQGTGA. The CDR3 runs to 13 residues.

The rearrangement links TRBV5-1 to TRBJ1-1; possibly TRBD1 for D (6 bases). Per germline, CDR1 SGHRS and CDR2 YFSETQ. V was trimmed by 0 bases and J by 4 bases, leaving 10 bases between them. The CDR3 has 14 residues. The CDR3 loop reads CASSLADSFTEAFF. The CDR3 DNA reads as TGCGCCAGCAGCTTGGCGGACAGTTTCACTGAAGCTTTCTTT. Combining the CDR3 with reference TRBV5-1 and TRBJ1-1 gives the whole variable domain KAGVTQTPRYLIKTRGQQVTLSCSPISGHRSVSWYQQTPGQGLQFLFEYFSETQRNKGNFPGRFSGRQFSNSRSEMNVSTLELGDSALYLCASSLADSFTEAFFGQGTRLTVV.

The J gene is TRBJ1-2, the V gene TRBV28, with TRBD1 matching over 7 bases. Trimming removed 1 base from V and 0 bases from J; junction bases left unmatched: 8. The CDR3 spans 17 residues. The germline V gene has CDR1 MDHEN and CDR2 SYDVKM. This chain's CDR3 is CASSLSPGTASNYGYTF. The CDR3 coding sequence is TGTGCCAGCAGTTTATCTCCCGGGACAGCTTCTAACTATGGCTACACCTTC.

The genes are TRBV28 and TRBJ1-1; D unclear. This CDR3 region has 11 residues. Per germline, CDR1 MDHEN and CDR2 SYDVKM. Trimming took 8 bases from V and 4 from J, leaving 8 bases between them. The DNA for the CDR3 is TGTGCCAGCCGATGGAGCACTGAAGCTTTCTTT. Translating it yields CASRWSTEAFF.

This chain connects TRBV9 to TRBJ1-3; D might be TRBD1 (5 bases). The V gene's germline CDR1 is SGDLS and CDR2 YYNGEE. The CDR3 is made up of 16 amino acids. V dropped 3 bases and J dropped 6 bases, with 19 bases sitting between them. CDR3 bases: TGTGCCAGCAGCGCAGCCCTAGGGGAGGTGGCAAACACCATATATTTT. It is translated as CASSAALGEVANTIYF.

The CDR3 loop is CATSNRLADYEQYF. DNA for the CDR3: TGTGCCACCAGCAACCGACTAGCGGATTACGAGCAGTACTTC. The chain combines TRBV15 with TRBJ2-7, with 9 nucleotides matching TRBD2. Looked up from germline, CDR1 is LNHNV and CDR2 is YYDKDF (reference sequence). The CDR3 consists of 14 residues. V lost 4 bases, J lost 4 bases, and 5 bases stayed unmatched.

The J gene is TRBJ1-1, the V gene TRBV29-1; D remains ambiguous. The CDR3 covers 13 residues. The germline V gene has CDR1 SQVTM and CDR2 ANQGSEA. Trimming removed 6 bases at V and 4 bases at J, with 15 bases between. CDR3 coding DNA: TGCAGCGTCTCTGGAGGACGGGGCACTGAAGCTTTCTTT. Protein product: CSVSGGRGTEAFF.

CDR3 in DNA: TGTGCCAGCAGGCTTCAGGGGGACACTGAAGCTTTCTTT. Translated, it gives CASRLQGDTEAFF. The chain employs TRBV6-5 and TRBJ1-1; 7 positions match TRBD1. CDR1 MNHEY and CDR2 SVGAGI come from the germline V gene. V lost 6 bases, J lost 3 bases, and 4 bases stayed unmatched. The CDR3 has 13 residues.

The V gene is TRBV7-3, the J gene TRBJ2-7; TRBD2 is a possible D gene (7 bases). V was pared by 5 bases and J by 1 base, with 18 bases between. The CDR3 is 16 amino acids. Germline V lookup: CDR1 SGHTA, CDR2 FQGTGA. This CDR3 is CASSQRGGALSYEQYF. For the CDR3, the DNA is TGTGCCAGCAGCCAAAGGGGGGGGGCACTATCCTACGAGCAGTACTTC. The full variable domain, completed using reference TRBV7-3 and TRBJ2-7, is GAGVSQTPSNKVTEKGKYVELRCDPISGHTALYWYRQSLGQGPEFLIYFQGTGAADDSGLPNDRFFAVRPEGSVSTLKIQRTERGDSAVYLCASSQRGGALSYEQYFGPGTRLTVT.

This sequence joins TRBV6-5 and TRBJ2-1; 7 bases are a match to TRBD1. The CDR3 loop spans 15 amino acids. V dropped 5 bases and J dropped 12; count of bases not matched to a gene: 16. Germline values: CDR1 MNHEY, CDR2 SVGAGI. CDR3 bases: TGTGCCAGCAGTCGTAGCTGGGACAGAGTGCAATTGCAGTTCTTC. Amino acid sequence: CASSRSWDRVQLQFF.

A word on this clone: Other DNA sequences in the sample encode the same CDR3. CDR3: CASSLGRGYYGYTF. In DNA, the CDR3 is TGTGCCAGCAGCTTGGGACGGGGATACTATGGCTACACCTTC. The chain is built from TRBV5-8 and TRBJ1-2, with D uncertain. This CDR3 region has 14 residues. Germline V gene data show CDR1 as SGHTS and CDR2 as YDEGEE. V was cut by 0 bases and J by 3 bases, with 9 bases left in between.